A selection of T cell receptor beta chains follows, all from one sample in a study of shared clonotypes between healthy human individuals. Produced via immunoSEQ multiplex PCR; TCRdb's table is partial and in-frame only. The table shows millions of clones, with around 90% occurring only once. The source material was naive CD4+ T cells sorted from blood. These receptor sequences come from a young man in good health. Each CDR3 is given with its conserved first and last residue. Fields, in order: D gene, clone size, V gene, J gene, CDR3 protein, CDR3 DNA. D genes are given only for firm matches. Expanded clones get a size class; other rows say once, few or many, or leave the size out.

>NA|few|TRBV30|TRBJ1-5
CAWSISYSPNQPQHF
TGTGCCTGGAGTATCTCGTACAGCCCCAATCAGCCCCAGCATTTT
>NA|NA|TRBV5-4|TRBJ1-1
CASSLGSGMNTEAFF
TGTGCCAGCAGCTTGGGGTCCGGGATGAACACTGAAGCTTTCTTT
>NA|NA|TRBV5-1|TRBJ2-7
CASRGGALGEQYF
TGCGCCAGCAGAGGGGGGGCTCTCGGGGAGCAGTACTTC
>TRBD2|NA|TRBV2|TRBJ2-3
CASSVGRGTDTQYF
TGTGCCAGCAGTGTCGGGAGGGGCACAGATACGCAGTATTTT
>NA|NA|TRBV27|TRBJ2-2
CASSGGLTGELFF
TGTGCCAGCAGTGGAGGGCTCACCGGGGAGCTGTTTTTT
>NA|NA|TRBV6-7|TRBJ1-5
CASSYLVGKRDDQPQHF
TGTGCCAGCAGTTACCTCGTAGGTAAGAGGGACGATCAGCCCCAGCATTTT
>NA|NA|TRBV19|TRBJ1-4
CASSIQGKGTNEKLFF
TGTGCCAGTAGTATACAGGGGAAAGGGACTAATGAAAAACTGTTTTTT
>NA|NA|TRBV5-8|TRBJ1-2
CASSPYSRENYGYTF
TGTGCCAGCAGCCCATACAGTCGAGAGAACTATGGCTACACCTTC
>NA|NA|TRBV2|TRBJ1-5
CASSPEFEQPQHF
TGTGCCAGCAGCCCGGAATTCGAACAGCCCCAGCATTTT
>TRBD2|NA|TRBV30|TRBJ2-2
CAFMLGGANTGELFF
TGTGCCTTTATGCTCGGGGGGGCGAACACCGGGGAGCTGTTTTTT
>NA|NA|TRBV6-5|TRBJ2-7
CASRRAHRGEQYF
TGTGCCAGCAGGCGAGCGCATAGGGGGGAGCAGTACTTC
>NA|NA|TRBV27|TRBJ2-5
CASSPSWTAQETQYF
TGTGCCAGCAGTCCCTCCTGGACAGCCCAAGAGACCCAGTACTTC
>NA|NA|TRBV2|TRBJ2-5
CASSEGRGAETQYF
TGTGCCAGCAGTGAAGGAAGGGGGGCGGAGACCCAGTACTTC
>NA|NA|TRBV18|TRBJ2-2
CASSARNTGELFF
TGTGCCAGCTCGGCGCGGAACACCGGGGAGCTGTTTTTT
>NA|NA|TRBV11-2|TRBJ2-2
CASSLYGVNTGELFF
TGTGCCAGCAGCTTATATGGGGTGAACACCGGGGAGCTGTTTTTT
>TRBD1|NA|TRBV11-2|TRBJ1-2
CASSPRTGNYGYTF
TGTGCCAGCAGCCCCCGGACAGGGAACTATGGCTACACCTTC
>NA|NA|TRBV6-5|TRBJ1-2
CASSYTTGSGYTF
TGTGCCAGCAGTTACACAACAGGTAGTGGCTACACCTTC
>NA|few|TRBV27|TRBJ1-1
CASSLSPRGTEAFF
TGTGCCAGCAGTTTATCGCCGCGAGGGACTGAAGCTTTCTTT
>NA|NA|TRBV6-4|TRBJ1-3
CASTGQLVRGNTIYF
TGTGCCAGCACCGGACAGTTGGTGAGGGGAAACACCATATATTTT
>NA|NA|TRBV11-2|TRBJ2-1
CASSLIRGSRPNEQFF
TGTGCCAGCAGCTTAATACGGGGCAGCAGACCCAATGAGCAGTTCTTC
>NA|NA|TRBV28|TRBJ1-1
CASSEGTIAFF
TGTGCCAGCAGTGAAGGGACGATAGCTTTCTTT
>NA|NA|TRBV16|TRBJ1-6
CASSRGGGNSPLHF
TGTGCCAGCAGTAGAGGGGGTGGTAATTCACCCCTCCACTTT
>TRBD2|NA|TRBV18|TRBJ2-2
CASSPELAGNTGELFF
TGTGCCAGCTCACCGGAACTAGCGGGGAACACCGGGGAGCTGTTTTTT
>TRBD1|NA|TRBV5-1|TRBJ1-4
CASSLGDREGNEKLFF
TGCGCCAGCAGCTTGGGTGACAGGGAGGGTAATGAAAAACTGTTTTTT
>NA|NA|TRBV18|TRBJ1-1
CASSPPGGLNTEAFF
TGTGCCAGCTCACCACCCGGGGGCTTGAACACTGAAGCTTTCTTT
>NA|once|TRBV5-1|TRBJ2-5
CASSSGTKGETQYF
TGCGCCAGCAGCTCCGGGACCAAAGGGGAGACCCAGTACTTC
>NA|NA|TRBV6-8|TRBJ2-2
CASSRTGELFF
TGTGCCAGCAGTAGGACCGGGGAGCTGTTTTTT
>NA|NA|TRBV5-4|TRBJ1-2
CASSSTGQSNYGYTF
TGTGCCAGCAGCTCCACAGGGCAAAGTAACTATGGCTACACCTTC
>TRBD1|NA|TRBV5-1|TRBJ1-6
CASSAAERQGGWMNSPLHF
TGCGCCAGCTCCGCAGCTGAGAGACAGGGTGGGTGGATGAATTCACCCCTCCACTTT
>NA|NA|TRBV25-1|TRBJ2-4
CASSESGVAKNIQYF
TGTGCCAGCAGTGAATCAGGGGTAGCCAAAAACATTCAGTACTTC